This T cell receptor (beta chain) emerged from a study of tissue T cells after allogeneic stem cell transplantation. Clones were sequenced by immunoSEQ multiplex PCR, and TCRdb holds only the in-frame ones, with some missing. The sample includes about 710 clones, about 80% of them seen just once. Only a few counts were recorded for this clone. The source material was mid-colon tissue, sampled at autopsy. This sequence was found in a female patient between 18 and 49 years old with steroid-refractory graft-versus-host disease after an allogeneic stem cell transplant. Some of these T cells may belong to the graft donor.

The CDR3 is CASSQVSTLLYEQYF. The CDR3 region has the DNA TGCGCCAGCAGCCAAGTAAGTACGCTTCTCTACGAGCAGTACTTC. This chain uses TRBV4-1 with TRBJ2-7; no reliable D call. CDR1 MGHRA and CDR2 YSYEKL come from the germline V gene. V was clipped by 1 base and J by 3 bases, with 13 bases between them. This CDR3 has 15 amino acids.